A single sample gave rise to the 14 T cell receptor beta chains below, sequenced in a study of T-cell reconstitution after alpha-beta-depleted transplantation in children (dated by TCRdb to the mid-2010s). Library method: PCR. Sequencing used an Illumina HiSeq 2500. TCR library preparation used molecular barcoding, with unique molecular identifiers applied to normalize quantification of the TCRbeta repertoire. The public reads were run again by TCRdb, first through fastp at Q25 and then through MiXCR, and only productive beta chains were kept. Each CDR3 protein appears once, grouped with its most common genes and DNA. Present in this sample are over 300,000 distinct CDR3 sequences, 10% to 13% of which were seen just once. Approximately 2.3% of the sample is in the top ten clones. The sequencing used PBMCs from the stem cell graft donor, collected from the stem cell graft. These receptors were taken from a human donor who donated a stem cell graft to a child with acute lymphoblastic leukemia.

This clonotype was picked up many times. This chain joins TRBV6-1 and TRBJ1-5; 8 nucleotides match TRBD1. The germline V gene encodes CDR1 MNHNS and CDR2 SASEGT. V lost 5 bases, J lost 4 bases, and 4 bases stayed unmatched. The CDR3 runs 14 residues. For the CDR3, the DNA is TGTGCCAGCAGTAAAAGGACAGGGAATCAGCCCCAGCATTTT. Protein product: CASSKRTGNQPQHF.

In its sample, this clonotype was seen many times. This chain joins TRBV20-1 and TRBJ1-1, with D maybe TRBD1 (5 bases). The CDR3 length is 14 residues. With 2 bases removed from V and 0 bases from J, the gap between germline ends came to 10 bases. CDR1 and CDR2 (germline): DFQATT, SNEGSKA (reference sequence). CDR3 DNA sequence: TGCAGTGCTAGATGGGGGGTGTTGAACACTGAAGCTTTCTTT. Protein sequence: CSARWGVLNTEAFF.

This clonotype has a count of ten or more. V is TRBV5-1 and J is TRBJ2-2; D is unclear. The CDR3 sequence is 15 residues long. Germline CDR1 reads SGHRS; CDR2 reads YFSETQ. V lost 4 bases and J lost 1, with 11 bases in between. CDR3 residues: CASSAENLNTGELFF. In DNA form, the CDR3 reads TGCGCCAGCAGCGCGGAGAACTTGAACACCGGGGAGCTGTTTTTT.

V gene TRBV20-1 combines with J gene TRBJ2-7; D perhaps matches TRBD1 (6 bases). V lost 5 bases to trimming and J lost 6 bases, with 14 bases between them. CDR1 is DFQATT and CDR2 is SNEGSKA in the germline V gene (reference sequence). There are 12 residues in the CDR3. CDR3 sequence reads: CSAEAQGLEQYF. CDR3 bases: TGCAGTGCTGAGGCCCAGGGGCTCGAGCAGTACTTC.

This chain uses TRBV3-1 with TRBJ1-1; D gene unclear. CDR3 length equals 16 residues. The V and J ends lost 1 base and 0 bases respectively, with 12 bases between them. In germline, CDR1 is LGHDT, CDR2 YNNKEL (reference sequence). CDR3 DNA sequence: TGTGCCAGCAGCCAAGGTCGGGCCGTTATGAACACTGAAGCTTTCTTT. Protein sequence: CASSQGRAVMNTEAFF.

The chain is built from TRBV7-3 and TRBJ2-1; 10 bases agree with TRBD2. The CDR3 covers 16 residues. Per germline, CDR1 SGHTA and CDR2 FQGTGA. V trimming: 4 bases; J trimming: 1 base; junction bases outside the gene matches: 4. CDR3 coding DNA: TGTGCCAGCAGCTCCATAGCGGGAGGTTCCTACAATGAGCAGTTCTTC. Protein product: CASSSIAGGSYNEQFF.

This clonotype was observed a few times. The chain uses TRBV12-3 or TRBV12-4 and TRBJ2-1, with a tentative D call TRBD1 (6 bases). V was shortened by 2 bases and J by 0 bases, with 8 bases between the two germline ends. CDR3 length: 15 residues. For the CDR3, the DNA is TGTGCCAGCAGTTTACGGACAGTCTCCTACAATGAGCAGTTCTTC. Amino acids: CASSLRTVSYNEQFF.

The gene calls are TRBV5-1 and TRBJ2-3, with a possible D match to TRBD2 (6 bases). The CDR3 consists of 15 residues. Per the germline V gene, CDR1 is SGHRS and CDR2 is YFSETQ. The germline V and J ends were trimmed by 5 bases and 4 bases, with 17 bases remaining between them. The CDR3 is CASSLGLIAPDTQYF. CDR3 DNA: TGCGCCAGCAGTTTAGGACTAATTGCCCCAGATACGCAGTATTTT.

The sample holds a few counts of this clonotype. The rearrangement joins TRBV12-3 or TRBV12-4 to TRBJ2-1; possible D gene TRBD2, 5 bases. The CDR3 runs to 17 residues. V was cut by 5 bases and J by 0 bases, with 17 bases left in between. CDR3 DNA: TGTGCCAGCAGTGAGCCACTAGGGATCAGCTCCTACAATGAGCAGTTCTTC. This sequence encodes CASSEPLGISSYNEQFF.

This clonotype was seen a few times. This chain joins TRBV7-9 and TRBJ2-3, with 7 bases that match TRBD2. CDR3 length: 14 amino acids. Unmatched junction bases numbered 5, after V lost 3 bases and J lost 5 bases. Germline V gene data show CDR1 as SEHNR and CDR2 as FQNEAQ (reference sequence). The CDR3 loop reads CASSFGTSEDTQYF. CDR3 bases: TGTGCCAGCAGCTTCGGCACTAGCGAAGATACGCAGTATTTT. Full variable domain (outside the CDR3, taken from reference TRBV7-9 and TRBJ2-3): DTGVSQNPRHKITKRGQNVTFRCDPISEHNRLYWYRQTLGQGPEFLTYFQNEAQLEKSRLLSDRFSAERPKGSFSTLEIQRTEQGDSAMYLCASSFGTSEDTQYFGPGTRLTVL.

V and J are TRBV12-3 or TRBV12-4 and TRBJ2-5; D remains unclear. The V gene lost 5 bases and the J gene lost 0 bases, with 13 bases spanning the gap. The CDR3 totals 15 residues. CDR3 in DNA: TGTGCCAGCAGTGTAGGACCAGTGTACCAAGAGACCCAGTACTTC. Translation gives CASSVGPVYQETQYF.

A few counts support this clonotype. CDR3 amino acids: CASSQGLGDTDYGYTF. The DNA of the CDR3 is TGCGCCAGCAGCCAAGGTTTGGGGGATACCGATTATGGCTACACCTTC. This chain links TRBV4-3 with TRBJ1-2; D perhaps matches TRBD1 (5 bases). Germline V gene data show CDR1 as LGHNA and CDR2 as YSLEER. The CDR3 runs to 16 residues. V was trimmed by 1 base and J by 5 bases, leaving 17 bases between them.

This clonotype was picked up a small number of times. This chain connects TRBV12-3 or TRBV12-4 to TRBJ2-1; the D is unclear. Trimming took 10 bases from V and 12 from J, leaving 7 bases between them. The CDR3 is 8 residues long. In DNA form, the CDR3 reads TGTGCCACCCCACGGCAGTTCTTC. Protein: CATPRQFF.

Many counts were recorded for this clonotype. This chain connects TRBV12-3 or TRBV12-4 to TRBJ1-1; D perhaps matches TRBD1 (6 bases). The CDR3 runs to 16 residues. V gave up 5 bases and J gave up 1 base, with 17 bases separating them. The CDR3: CASSSSSWGPNTEAFF. The CDR3 DNA sequence: TGTGCCAGCAGTAGCTCCTCGTGGGGGCCGAACACTGAAGCTTTCTTT.